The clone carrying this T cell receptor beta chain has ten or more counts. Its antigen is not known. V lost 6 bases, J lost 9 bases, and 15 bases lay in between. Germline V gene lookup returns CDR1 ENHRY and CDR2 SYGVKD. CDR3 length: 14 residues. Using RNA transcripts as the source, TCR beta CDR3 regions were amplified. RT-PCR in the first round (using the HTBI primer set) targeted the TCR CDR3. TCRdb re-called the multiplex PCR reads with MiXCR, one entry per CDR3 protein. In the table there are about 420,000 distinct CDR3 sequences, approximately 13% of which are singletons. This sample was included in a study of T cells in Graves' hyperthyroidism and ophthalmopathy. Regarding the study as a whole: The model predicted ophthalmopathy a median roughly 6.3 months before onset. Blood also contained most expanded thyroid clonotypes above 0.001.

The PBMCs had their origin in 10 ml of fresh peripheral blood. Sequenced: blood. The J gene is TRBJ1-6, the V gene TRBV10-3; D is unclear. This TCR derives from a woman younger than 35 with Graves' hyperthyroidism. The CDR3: CAIRREGQGSPLHF. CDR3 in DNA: TGTGCCATCAGGCGCGAAGGGCAAGGTTCACCCCTCCACTTT.